This TCR beta chain was sequenced during a study of blood T cell repertoires in COVID-19. Study-level information: Collection of acute and convalescent COVID-19 samples took place in the United States, Italy and Spain. T cells, B-cell-depleted T cells, or PBMCs supplied cDNA or gDNA.

This CDR3 has 16 residues. V was clipped by 4 bases and J by 6 bases; unmatched bases: 12. Germline CDR1 is MNHEY and CDR2 is SVGEGT. Sequencing was performed with immunoSEQ multiplex PCR; in TCRdb, only in-frame clones are kept and a portion is missing. The repertoire includes about 200,000 clones, about 85% of them detected once, and about 4.9% sits in the top ten. The gene calls are TRBV6-2 or TRBV6-3 and TRBJ1-5; 7 bases map to TRBD1. Sequencing was carried out using peripheral blood. The source is a woman aged 80 or over with acute or convalescent COVID-19. The DNA for the CDR3 is TGTGCCAGCAGTTCACCGGGGACAGTAAACGGTCAGCCCCAGCATTTT. Protein product: CASSSPGTVNGQPQHF.